This T cell receptor (beta chain) was captured by sequencing in a study of T cell changes during pregnancy in multiple sclerosis (dated by TCRdb to about 2019). In terms of the full investigation: The study examined how the T cell repertoire changed over the course of pregnancy in women with multiple sclerosis.

The CDR3 starts with the cysteine, ends with the phenylalanine, and has 14 residues. Just the 42-base CDR3 DNA is kept, in frame starting at base 1. CDR1 and CDR2 (KGHSH, LQKENI) derive from the germline V gene. Trimming removed 4 bases from V and 4 bases from J, leaving 11 bases between the germline ends. Library generation was performed with the immunoSEQ multiplex PCR assay. The table was pulled from immuneACCESS by TCRdb, which kept in-frame rearrangements only. Such tables lose some clones; where checked, under half of the loss comes from unresolved V genes, and the rest has no known cause. In all, the sample holds about 130,000 clones, and about 95% of those were seen once. The leading ten clones occupy 0.44% of the sample. Of note for this clone: Its target antigen remains unknown. Base quality data are lacking; no much larger clone is found one base away.

The material sequenced was peripheral blood, taken after pregnancy. The chain is encoded by TRBV18 joined to TRBJ2-1; TRBD2 might be the D gene, on 5 matching bases. The clonotype originates from a female donor with multiple sclerosis, enrolled in a pregnancy study. This receptor has the CDR3 CASSLSGDYNEQFF. The DNA reads TGTGCCAGCTCACTGTCCGGGGATTACAATGAGCAGTTCTTC.